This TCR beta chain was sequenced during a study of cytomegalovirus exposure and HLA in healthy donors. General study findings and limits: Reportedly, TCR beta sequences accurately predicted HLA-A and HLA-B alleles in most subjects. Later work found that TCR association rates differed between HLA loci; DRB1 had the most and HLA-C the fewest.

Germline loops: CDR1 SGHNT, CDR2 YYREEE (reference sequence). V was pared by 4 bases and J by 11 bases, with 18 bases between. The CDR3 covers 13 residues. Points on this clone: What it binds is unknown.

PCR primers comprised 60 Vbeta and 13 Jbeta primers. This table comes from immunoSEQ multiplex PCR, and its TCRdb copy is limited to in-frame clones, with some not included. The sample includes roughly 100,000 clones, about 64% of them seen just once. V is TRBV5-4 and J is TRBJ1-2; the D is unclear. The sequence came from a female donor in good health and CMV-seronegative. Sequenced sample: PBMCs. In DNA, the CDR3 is TGTGCCAGCAGCGCCCTGTCCCGGGGAAGGTACACCTTC. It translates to CASSALSRGRYTF.